This passage covers 21 T cell receptor beta chains from one sample sequenced in a study of healthy donors' naive CD4 and CD8 T cells. Starting from around 500 ng of total RNA, TCR libraries were made with linear amplification. TCRdb called the reads again in MiXCR, with one record for every CDR3 protein. The data hold around 200,000 distinct CDR3 sequences, with around 80% observed a single time. The sequenced sample was naive CD4+ and CD8+ T cells sorted from blood, pooled from several donors. The receptors here all came from a pool of human donors in good health; the sample pools cells from several healthy donors.

The gene calls are TRBV19 and TRBJ2-1; 12 nucleotides agree with TRBD2. Germline CDR1 reads LNHDA; CDR2 reads SQIVND (reference sequence). The CDR3 spans 16 residues. Trimming at V came to 5 bases and at J to 8 bases, leaving 10 bases not matched to a gene. CDR3 sequence reads: CASSAWTSGIHDEQFF. The CDR3 nucleotides read TGTGCCAGTAGTGCCTGGACTAGCGGGATCCATGATGAGCAGTTCTTC.

V and J are TRBV29-1 and TRBJ2-2, with no clear D. The germline V and J ends were trimmed by 4 bases and 0 bases, with 9 bases remaining between them. CDR3 length: 14 amino acids. From germline, CDR1 is SQVTM and CDR2 ANQGSEA. The DNA of the CDR3 is TGCAGCGTTGTGGACGGCACGAACACCGGGGAGCTGTTTTTT. It specifies CSVVDGTNTGELFF.

The V call is TRBV19, the J call TRBJ2-1, with D perhaps TRBD1 (5 bases). The germline gives CDR1 LNHDA, CDR2 SQIVND (reference sequence). V was pared by 4 bases and J by 0 bases, with 16 bases between. CDR3 size: 17 residues. CDR3 region: CASSTPIRGISYNEQFF. In nucleotides, the CDR3 is TGTGCCAGTAGTACACCGATTAGGGGAATCTCCTACAATGAGCAGTTCTTC.

This clonotype was seen a handful of times. The CDR3 protein is CSVAGRLQETQYF. The CDR3 DNA reads TGCAGCGTAGCCGGGAGGCTCCAAGAGACCCAGTACTTC. This sequence joins TRBV29-1 and TRBJ2-5; 7 bases match TRBD2. V shed 6 bases and J 1 base; nucleotides not matched to a gene: 5. Per germline, CDR1 SQVTM and CDR2 ANQGSEA. The CDR3 totals 13 residues.

The chain combines TRBV15 with TRBJ2-7; unclear D gene. Germline lookup yields CDR1 LNHNV and CDR2 YYDKDF (reference sequence). With 0 bases removed from V and 0 bases from J, the gap between germline ends came to 9 bases. The CDR3 runs 15 residues. The CDR3 nucleotides are TGTGCCACCAGCAGAGATCTCGGGTTCTCCTACGAGCAGTACTTC. This gives the protein CATSRDLGFSYEQYF.

The V and J genes are TRBV29-1 and TRBJ2-5; 9 positions agree with TRBD1. The CDR3 length is 16 residues. In germline, CDR1 is SQVTM, CDR2 ANQGSEA. The V segment lost 0 bases and the J segment 4 bases; nucleotides outside the gene matches: 9. The CDR3 DNA sequence: TGCAGCGTTGAAGATCTTCGGACAGGGGCGGGAGAGACCCAGTACTTC. Its translation is CSVEDLRTGAGETQYF.

The chain has TRBV7-8 and TRBJ2-3; D remains ambiguous. Germline values: CDR1 SGHVS, CDR2 FQNEAQ. CDR3 length equals 14 residues. The V end was cut by 5 bases, the J end by 5 bases, with 14 bases between. In nucleotides, the CDR3 is TGTGCCAGCAGCCCAGCCGTCCGAGGAGATACGCAGTATTTT. Its protein is CASSPAVRGDTQYF.

V gene TRBV18 combines with J gene TRBJ2-3; weak D call: TRBD2 (6 bases). The CDR3 extends over 16 amino acids. V lost 2 bases to trimming and J lost 2 bases, with 14 bases between them. Germline CDR1 is KGHSH and CDR2 is LQKENI. CDR3 region: CASSPLIVADTDTQYF. CDR3 bases: TGTGCCAGCTCACCATTGATCGTAGCGGACACAGATACGCAGTATTTT. The full variable domain, with the rest looked up from reference TRBV18 and TRBJ2-3, is NAGVMQNPRHLVRRRGQEARLRCSPMKGHSHVYWYRQLPEEGLKFMVYLQKENIIDESGMPKERFSAEFPKEGPSILRIQQVVRGDSAAYFCASSPLIVADTDTQYFGPGTRLTVL.

This clonotype was picked up a small number of times. The rearrangement uses TRBV11-1 and TRBJ1-1, with TRBD1 matching over 7 bases. This CDR3 spans 13 amino acids. Germline trimming cut 5 bases from V and 5 bases from J; bases unmatched to any gene: 5. Germline V CDR1 and CDR2: SGHAT, FQDESV (reference sequence). CDR3 sequence (DNA): TGTGCCAGCAGCCTCGACAGGGAAACTGAAGCTTTCTTT. As protein: CASSLDRETEAFF.

The V and J genes are TRBV15 and TRBJ2-3; D not certain. Trimming shortened V by 1 base and J by 4 bases, and 6 bases separated the two germline ends. CDR3 length equals 13 residues. The V gene's germline CDR1 is LNHNV and CDR2 YYDKDF (reference sequence). In DNA, the CDR3 is TGTGCCACCAGCAGAGTAGTTCCAGATACGCAGTATTTT. It is translated as CATSRVVPDTQYF. The whole variable domain, remainder taken from reference TRBV15 and TRBJ2-3, is DAMVIQNPRYQVTQFGKPVTLSCSQTLNHNVMYWYQQKSSQAPKLLFHYYDKDFNNEADTPDNFQSRRPNTSFCFLDIRSPGLGDTAMYLCATSRVVPDTQYFGPGTRLTVL.

This clonotype was seen only once. V usage is TRBV5-4 and J usage is TRBJ1-1, with 7 bases aligning to TRBD1. CDR3 size: 15 residues. CDR1 is SGHNT, CDR2 YYREEE, per germline (reference sequence). V lost 3 bases to trimming and J lost 0 bases; unmatched junction nucleotides: 5. CDR3 amino acids: CASSSPGQLNTEAFF. CDR3 coding DNA: TGTGCCAGCAGCTCCCCGGGACAGCTGAACACTGAAGCTTTCTTT.

The chain couples TRBV6-1 to TRBJ2-7; 8 bases are shared with TRBD2. The J segment lost 3 bases and the V segment lost 5 bases, leaving 9 bases of the junction unmatched. Germline CDR1 MNHNS, CDR2 SASEGT. This CDR3 is 15 amino acids long. The CDR3: CASSPLQRGNYEQYF. The CDR3 DNA reads TGTGCCAGCAGTCCCTTGCAGCGGGGGAACTACGAGCAGTACTTC.

Only one count was recorded for this clonotype. The rearrangement uses TRBV29-1 and TRBJ1-2, with a weak D call TRBD1 (6 bases). The germline CDR1 and CDR2 sequences are SQVTM and ANQGSEA. This CDR3 comprises 16 residues. V was shortened by 1 base and J by 4 bases, with 19 bases between the two germline ends. CDR3 region: CSVEGGPGAGAYGYTF. The CDR3 DNA follows: TGCAGCGTTGAAGGAGGTCCCGGGGCAGGGGCCTATGGCTACACCTTC.

This clonotype was seen only once. V usage is TRBV6-5 and J usage is TRBJ2-2, with D perhaps TRBD2 (5 bases). This CDR3 comprises 16 residues. The germline V gene has CDR1 MNHEY and CDR2 SVGAGI. The germline V and J ends were trimmed by 0 bases and 7 bases, with 15 bases remaining between them. CDR3 bases: TGTGCCAGCAGTTACTCGAGGAGGTCGTCAGGCGGGGAGCTGTTTTTT. Its protein product is CASSYSRRSSGGELFF.

This rearrangement joins TRBV29-1 to TRBJ2-5, with no clear D. The CDR3 covers 11 residues. Per the germline V gene, CDR1 is SQVTM and CDR2 is ANQGSEA. The CDR3 is CSAQNVETQYF. Written as DNA, the CDR3 is TGCAGTGCGCAAAATGTGGAGACCCAGTACTTC.

The chain couples TRBV15 to TRBJ1-5; D remains ambiguous. Germline V CDR1 and CDR2: LNHNV, YYDKDF (reference sequence). CDR3 size: 17 residues. Trimming cost V 0 bases and J 6 bases, with 18 bases left between them. The CDR3 nucleotides read TGTGCCACCAGCAGAGATATGAGTGGGTGGGAGGCTCAGCCCCAGCATTTT. Residues: CATSRDMSGWEAQPQHF.

The chain couples TRBV30 to TRBJ2-7; TRBD2 is a possible D gene (5 bases). V was trimmed by 4 bases and J by 6 bases, leaving 16 bases between them. The length of the CDR3 is 13 residues. Per germline, CDR1 GTSNPN and CDR2 SVGIG (reference sequence). The CDR3 loop is CAWNQRGNREQYF. The CDR3 DNA reads as TGTGCCTGGAACCAGAGAGGGAATCGCGAGCAGTACTTC. The whole variable domain, filled in from reference TRBV30 and TRBJ2-7, reads SQTIHQWPATLVQPVGSPLSLECTVEGTSNPNLYWYRQAAGRGLQLLFYSVGIGQISSEVPQNLSASRPQDRQFILSSKKLLLSDSGFYLCAWNQRGNREQYFGPGTRLTVT.

There are a few counts of this clonotype. CDR3 sequence (DNA): TGCAGCGGTGAGGACAGGAGGGTCGCAGATACGCAGTATTTT. Protein: CSGEDRRVADTQYF. The chain combines TRBV29-1 with TRBJ2-3, with D perhaps TRBD1 (7 bases). V shed 7 bases and J shed 4 bases, with 18 bases lying between them. The germline V gene has CDR1 SQVTM and CDR2 ANQGSEA. The CDR3 is made up of 14 amino acids.

The genes are TRBV19 and TRBJ2-4; D gene unclear. Trimming pared 5 bases from V and 1 base from J, leaving 9 bases between. The germline gives CDR1 LNHDA, CDR2 SQIVND (reference sequence). This CDR3 contains 14 residues. The CDR3 here is CASSSVWAKNIQYF. The CDR3 DNA follows: TGTGCCAGTAGTTCGGTCTGGGCCAAAAACATTCAGTACTTC.

This rearrangement joins TRBV29-1 to TRBJ1-1, with D unclear. V was pared by 3 bases and J by 3 bases, with 5 bases between. Germline V gene lookup returns CDR1 SQVTM and CDR2 ANQGSEA. The CDR3 is 11 amino acids. In DNA, the CDR3 is TGCAGCGTTGAGTCGTACACTGAAGCTTTCTTT. It is translated as CSVESYTEAFF. The full variable domain, with the rest looked up from reference TRBV29-1 and TRBJ1-1, is SAVISQKPSRDICQRGTSLTIQCQVDSQVTMMFWYRQQPGQSLTLIATANQGSEATYESGFVIDKFPISRPNLTFSTLTVSNMSPEDSSIYLCSVESYTEAFFGQGTRLTVV.

This chain links TRBV6-5 with TRBJ1-1; 7 positions agree with TRBD1. The CDR3 has 11 residues. The germline V gene has CDR1 MNHEY and CDR2 SVGAGI. J was trimmed by 5 bases and V by 7 bases; bases with no gene match: 1. The CDR3 DNA sequence: TGTGCCAGCAACAGGGGTACTGAAGCTTTCTTT. Translation gives CASNRGTEAFF.